A selection of T cell receptor beta chains follows, all from one sample in a study of cytomegalovirus exposure and HLA in healthy donors. TCRdb's copy holds only in-frame clones and misses some; the assay was immunoSEQ multiplex PCR. This table holds about 150,000 clones, approximately 81% found once. The source material was PBMCs. The receptors stem from a woman under 30 in good health and CMV-seronegative. Both conserved end residues are part of each CDR3. A D gene is named only where the DNA matches it firmly. Clone size, where shown, is once, few, many, or a class for clones that have expanded.

V	J	size	D	CDR3	DNA
TRBV27	TRBJ2-6	.	.	CATSRGGAGANVLTF	TGTGCCACCTCTAGGGGGGGCGCCGGGGCCAACGTCCTGACTTTC
TRBV30	TRBJ1-4	.	.	CAWIQRGRGNEKLFF	TGTGCCTGGATCCAACGGGGCAGGGGAAATGAAAAACTGTTTTTT
TRBV19	TRBJ2-5	.	.	CASSISWLRETQYF	TGTGCCAGTAGTATTTCCTGGTTGCGGGAGACCCAGTACTTC
TRBV5-4	TRBJ2-3	.	.	CASSSDRYTDTQYF	TGTGCCAGCAGCTCCGACAGATACACAGATACGCAGTATTTT
TRBV5-8	TRBJ1-6	.	.	CASSLSGGSPLHF	TGTGCCAGCAGCTTGAGTGGGGGCTCACCCCTCCACTTT
TRBV5-1	TRBJ2-7	.	TRBD1	CASSFRPTGPGGVEQYF	TGCGCCAGCAGCTTTCGACCCACCGGGCCAGGGGGCGTCGAGCAGTACTTC
TRBV5-1	TRBJ2-3	once	TRBD2	CASSWSPAGVTDTQYF	TGCGCCAGCAGCTGGAGCCCAGCGGGGGTCACAGATACGCAGTATTTT
TRBV7-6	TRBJ2-5	.	TRBD1	CASSPGQVGAQYF	TGTGCCAGCAGCCCCGGACAGGTTGGGGCCCAGTACTTC
TRBV29-1	TRBJ2-7	once	.	CSVPPRGVTFYEQYF	TGCAGCGTTCCCCCCCGCGGCGTAACCTTCTACGAGCAGTACTTC
TRBV6-4	TRBJ2-7	.	.	CASSEGAEGGYEQYF	TGTGCCAGCAGTGAAGGGGCCGAGGGAGGCTACGAGCAGTACTTC
TRBV28	TRBJ1-5	.	.	CASTVGGAHQPQHF	TGTGCCAGCACCGTGGGGGGGGCTCATCAGCCCCAGCATTTT
TRBV5-8	TRBJ2-2	.	TRBD1	CASSFGSAGGNGELFF	TGTGCCAGCAGCTTCGGTTCGGCAGGGGGCAACGGGGAGCTGTTTTTT
TRBV5-6	TRBJ2-3	once	.	CASSLQGPGTDTQYF	TGTGCCAGCAGCCTACAGGGCCCGGGGACAGATACGCAGTATTTT
TRBV9	TRBJ1-1	.	.	CASSPRGGPSEAFF	TGTGCCAGCAGCCCCCGTGGAGGACCTTCTGAAGCTTTCTTT
TRBV7-2	TRBJ2-7	.	TRBD1	CASSPAQGAYEQYF	TGTGCCAGCAGCCCTGCCCAGGGGGCATACGAGCAGTACTTC
TRBV6-5	TRBJ2-7	.	TRBD1	CASSRDRAYEQYF	TGTGCCAGCAGTCGCGACAGGGCCTACGAGCAGTACTTC
TRBV2	TRBJ2-3	.	TRBD2	CASSPSGVGDTQYF	TGTGCCAGCAGTCCTAGCGGGGTTGGGGATACGCAGTATTTT
TRBV7-2	TRBJ2-7	.	.	CASSLQGSSSYEQYF	TGTGCCAGCAGCTTACAGGGATCCAGCTCCTACGAGCAGTACTTC
TRBV7-2	TRBJ2-7	.	TRBD2	CASSAYASGSSYEQYF	TGTGCCAGCAGCGCCTACGCTAGCGGATCTTCCTACGAGCAGTACTTC
TRBV9	TRBJ2-5	once	TRBD1	CASSVGQGEGETQYF	TGTGCCAGCAGCGTAGGACAGGGGGAGGGAGAGACCCAGTACTTC
TRBV15	TRBJ1-2	.	.	CATSRDAGSEYGYTF	TGTGCCACCAGCAGAGATGCCGGCTCGGAGTATGGCTACACCTTC
TRBV2	TRBJ2-1	.	.	CASSKQGYEQFF	TGTGCCAGCAGTAAACAGGGTTATGAGCAGTTCTTC
TRBV19	TRBJ1-4	.	.	CASSIPRRSGEKLFF	TGTGCCAGTAGTATCCCTCGCCGGAGCGGCGAAAAACTGTTTTTT
TRBV27	TRBJ1-2	.	TRBD1	CASSYLTGSGYTF	TGTGCCAGCAGTTACTTGACAGGGTCTGGCTACACCTTC
TRBV27	TRBJ1-2	.	.	CASSLRAFGGYTF	TGTGCCAGCAGTCTCAGGGCCTTTGGGGGCTACACCTTC
TRBV28	TRBJ1-5	few	.	CASSLGGGGYEGNQPQHF	TGTGCCAGCAGTTTAGGGGGCGGGGGATATGAGGGCAATCAGCCCCAGCATTTT
TRBV25-1	TRBJ2-7	few	.	CASSEATDYEQYF	TGTGCCAGCAGTGAAGCGACAGACTACGAGCAGTACTTC
TRBV7-7	TRBJ2-2	.	.	CASSYSRGPNTGELFF	TGTGCCAGCAGTTATAGCAGGGGCCCGAACACCGGGGAGCTGTTTTTT
TRBV12-5	TRBJ2-2	.	.	CASGLGRTGELFF	TGTGCTAGTGGTTTGGGCAGAACCGGGGAGCTGTTTTTT
TRBV5-6	TRBJ1-4	.	.	CASSLGAPLGGKLFF	TGTGCCAGCAGCTTGGGAGCACCCCTCGGCGGAAAACTGTTTTTT